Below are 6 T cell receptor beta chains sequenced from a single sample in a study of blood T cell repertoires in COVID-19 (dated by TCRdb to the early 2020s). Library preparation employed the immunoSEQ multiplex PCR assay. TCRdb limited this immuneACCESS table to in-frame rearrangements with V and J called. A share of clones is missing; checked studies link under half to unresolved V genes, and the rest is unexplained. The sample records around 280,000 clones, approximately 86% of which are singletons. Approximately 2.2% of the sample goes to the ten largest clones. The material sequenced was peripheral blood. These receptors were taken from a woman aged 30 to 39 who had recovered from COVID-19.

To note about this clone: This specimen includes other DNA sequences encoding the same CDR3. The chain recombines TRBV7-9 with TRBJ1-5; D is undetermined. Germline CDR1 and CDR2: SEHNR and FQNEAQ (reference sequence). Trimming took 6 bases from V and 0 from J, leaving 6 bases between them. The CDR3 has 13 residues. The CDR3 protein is CASSSYSNQPQHF. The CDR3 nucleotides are TGTGCCAGCAGTTCCTATAGCAATCAGCCCCAGCATTTT.

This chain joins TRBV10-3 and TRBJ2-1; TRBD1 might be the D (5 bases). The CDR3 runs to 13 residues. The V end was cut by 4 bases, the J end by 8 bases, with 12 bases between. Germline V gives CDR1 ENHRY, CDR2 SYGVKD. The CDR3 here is CAISVVQGDEQFF. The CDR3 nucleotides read TGTGCCATCAGTGTCGTCCAGGGTGATGAGCAGTTCTTC.

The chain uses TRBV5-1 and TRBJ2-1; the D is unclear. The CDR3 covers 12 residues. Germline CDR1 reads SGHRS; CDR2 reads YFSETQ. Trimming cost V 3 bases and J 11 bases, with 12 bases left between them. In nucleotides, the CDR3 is TGCGCCAGCAGCTCACCACGAGAAAAGCAGTTCTTC. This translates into CASSSPREKQFF.

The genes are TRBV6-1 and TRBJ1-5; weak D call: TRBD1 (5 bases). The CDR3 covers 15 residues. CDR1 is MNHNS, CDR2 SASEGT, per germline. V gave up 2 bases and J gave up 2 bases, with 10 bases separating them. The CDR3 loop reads CASSEQGLGNQPQHF. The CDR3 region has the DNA TGTGCCAGCAGTGAACAGGGTTTGGGCAATCAGCCCCAGCATTTT.

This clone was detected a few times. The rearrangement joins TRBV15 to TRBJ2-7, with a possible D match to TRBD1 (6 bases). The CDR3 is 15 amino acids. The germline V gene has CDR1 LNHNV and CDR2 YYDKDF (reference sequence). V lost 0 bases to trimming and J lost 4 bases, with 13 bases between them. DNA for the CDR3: TGTGCCACCAGCAGAGATACGCAGGGGTCATACGAGCAGTACTTC. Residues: CATSRDTQGSYEQYF. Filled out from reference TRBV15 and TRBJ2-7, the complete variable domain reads DAMVIQNPRYQVTQFGKPVTLSCSQTLNHNVMYWYQQKSSQAPKLLFHYYDKDFNNEADTPDNFQSRRPNTSFCFLDIRSPGLGDTAMYLCATSRDTQGSYEQYFGPGTRLTVT.

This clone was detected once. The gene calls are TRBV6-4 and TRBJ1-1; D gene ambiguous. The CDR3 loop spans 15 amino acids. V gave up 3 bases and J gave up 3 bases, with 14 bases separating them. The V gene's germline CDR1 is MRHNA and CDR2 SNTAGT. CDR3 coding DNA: TGTGCCAGCAGTGAGGGCGCGGGCTTCGACACTGAAGCTTTCTTT. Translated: CASSEGAGFDTEAFF.